Listed below are T cell receptor beta chains from one sample, sequenced in a study of identical twins. TCRdb reprocessed the 5' RACE reads via MiXCR and lists one record per CDR3 protein. The table includes 420,000 or so distinct CDR3 sequences, around a sixth detected once. The material sequenced was naive T cells sorted from blood. These receptors came from a man in his fifties in good health. Both conserved end residues are part of each CDR3. The D gene is left open where the match is weak. Not every row has a clone size; where given, it reads once, few, many or a size class.

D gene: TRBD2
J gene: TRBJ2-5
V gene: TRBV12-3/TRBV12-4
clone size: NA
CDR3 protein: CASTPGLEETQYF
CDR3 DNA: TGTGCCAGCACCCCGGGACTAGAAGAGACCCAGTACTTC

D gene: NA
J gene: TRBJ2-1
V gene: TRBV7-8
clone size: many
CDR3 protein: CASSLVRGEQFF
CDR3 DNA: TGTGCCAGCAGCTTAGTGCGCGGTGAGCAGTTCTTC

D gene: TRBD2
J gene: TRBJ2-3
V gene: TRBV24-1
clone size: NA
CDR3 protein: CATSDTLAGGVQYF
CDR3 DNA: TGTGCCACCAGTGATACGCTAGCGGGGGGAGTGCAGTATTTT

D gene: TRBD2
J gene: TRBJ2-1
V gene: TRBV3-1
clone size: many
CDR3 protein: CASSQGGTSGTNYNEQFF
CDR3 DNA: TGTGCCAGCAGCCAAGGAGGGACTAGCGGGACAAACTACAATGAGCAGTTCTTC

D gene: NA
J gene: TRBJ2-3
V gene: TRBV20-1
clone size: NA
CDR3 protein: CSASRDGSTDTQYF
CDR3 DNA: TGCAGTGCTAGCAGAGACGGTAGCACAGATACGCAGTATTTT

D gene: TRBD2
J gene: TRBJ2-1
V gene: TRBV7-6
clone size: NA
CDR3 protein: CASSLAKTSGRVNEQFF
CDR3 DNA: TGTGCCAGCAGCTTAGCGAAAACTAGCGGGAGAGTTAATGAGCAGTTCTTC

D gene: NA
J gene: TRBJ2-7
V gene: TRBV6-5
clone size: many
CDR3 protein: CASSYGRAVAYEQYF
CDR3 DNA: TGTGCCAGCAGTTACGGTCGAGCGGTGGCCTACGAGCAGTACTTC

D gene: TRBD1
J gene: TRBJ2-5
V gene: TRBV24-1
clone size: many
CDR3 protein: CATSTGGAFVQETQYF
CDR3 DNA: TGTGCCACCTCAACAGGGGGCGCGTTCGTCCAAGAGACCCAGTACTTC

D gene: TRBD1
J gene: TRBJ2-1
V gene: TRBV12-3/TRBV12-4
clone size: many
CDR3 protein: CASSFGTGPNNEQFF
CDR3 DNA: TGTGCCAGCAGTTTTGGGACAGGGCCCAACAATGAGCAGTTCTTC

D gene: TRBD2
J gene: TRBJ2-3
V gene: TRBV11-3
clone size: many
CDR3 protein: CASSPKLAGGPDTQYF
CDR3 DNA: TGTGCCAGCAGCCCAAAACTAGCGGGAGGGCCAGATACGCAGTATTTT

D gene: NA
J gene: TRBJ2-5
V gene: TRBV29-1
clone size: many
CDR3 protein: CSVTVRETQYF
CDR3 DNA: TGCAGCGTGACAGTGCGAGAGACCCAGTACTTC

D gene: NA
J gene: TRBJ2-1
V gene: TRBV3-1
clone size: many
CDR3 protein: CASRYRAGKDEQFF
CDR3 DNA: TGTGCCAGCAGATATCGGGCAGGGAAGGATGAGCAGTTCTTC

D gene: NA
J gene: TRBJ2-5
V gene: TRBV14
clone size: NA
CDR3 protein: CASSQSQQETQYF
CDR3 DNA: TGTGCCAGCAGCCAATCCCAGCAAGAGACCCAGTACTTC

D gene: NA
J gene: TRBJ2-1
V gene: TRBV28
clone size: NA
CDR3 protein: CASSDGRDYNEQFF
CDR3 DNA: TGTGCCAGCAGCGATGGGCGGGATTACAATGAGCAGTTCTTC

D gene: NA
J gene: TRBJ1-2
V gene: TRBV29-1
clone size: NA
CDR3 protein: CSVERRQAPGYTF
CDR3 DNA: TGCAGCGTTGAACGTCGACAGGCACCGGGCTACACCTTC

D gene: NA
J gene: TRBJ2-2
V gene: TRBV7-8
clone size: many
CDR3 protein: CASSLERAANTGELFF
CDR3 DNA: TGTGCCAGCAGCTTAGAGCGGGCAGCGAACACCGGGGAGCTGTTTTTT

D gene: TRBD2
J gene: TRBJ2-2
V gene: TRBV7-9
clone size: NA
CDR3 protein: CASSLLAGEYGELFF
CDR3 DNA: TGTGCCAGCAGCTTGCTAGCGGGGGAATACGGGGAGCTGTTTTTT

D gene: NA
J gene: TRBJ2-5
V gene: TRBV12-3/TRBV12-4
clone size: NA
CDR3 protein: CASGRGGGKETQYF
CDR3 DNA: TGTGCCAGCGGGAGAGGGGGCGGGAAAGAGACCCAGTACTTC

D gene: TRBD2
J gene: TRBJ2-1
V gene: TRBV4-3
clone size: many
CDR3 protein: CASSQEPSGIGSYNEQFF
CDR3 DNA: TGCGCCAGCAGCCAAGAACCTAGCGGGATAGGCTCCTACAATGAGCAGTTCTTC

D gene: NA
J gene: TRBJ2-1
V gene: TRBV5-1
clone size: few
CDR3 protein: CASNAESSYNEQFF
CDR3 DNA: TGCGCCAGCAATGCAGAAAGCTCCTACAATGAGCAGTTCTTC

D gene: NA
J gene: TRBJ2-5
V gene: TRBV12-3/TRBV12-4
clone size: NA
CDR3 protein: CASSREPPTSTQETQYF
CDR3 DNA: TGTGCCAGCAGCCGAGAGCCCCCGACAAGCACTCAAGAGACCCAGTACTTC

D gene: TRBD1
J gene: TRBJ1-2
V gene: TRBV12-3/TRBV12-4
clone size: few
CDR3 protein: CASRPQGAGYGYTF
CDR3 DNA: TGTGCCAGCAGGCCACAGGGGGCCGGGTATGGCTACACCTTC

D gene: NA
J gene: TRBJ2-1
V gene: TRBV20-1
clone size: NA
CDR3 protein: CSAMSGGSYNEQFF
CDR3 DNA: TGCAGTGCTATGTCCGGGGGCTCCTACAATGAGCAGTTCTTC

D gene: NA
J gene: TRBJ1-1
V gene: TRBV6-2/TRBV6-3
clone size: NA
CDR3 protein: CASSSHSMNTEAFF
CDR3 DNA: TGTGCCAGCAGTTCTCACAGCATGAACACTGAAGCTTTCTTT

D gene: NA
J gene: TRBJ1-1
V gene: TRBV9
clone size: NA
CDR3 protein: CASSVDPEEEAFF
CDR3 DNA: TGTGCCAGCAGCGTAGACCCGGAGGAAGAAGCTTTCTTT

D gene: NA
J gene: TRBJ2-1
V gene: TRBV29-1
clone size: few
CDR3 protein: CSVEEGLKPNEQFF
CDR3 DNA: TGCAGCGTTGAAGAGGGACTCAAGCCCAATGAGCAGTTCTTC

D gene: TRBD1
J gene: TRBJ2-4
V gene: TRBV7-2
clone size: NA
CDR3 protein: CASSSRQGNIQYF
CDR3 DNA: TGTGCCAGCAGCTCTAGACAGGGAAACATTCAGTACTTC

D gene: NA
J gene: TRBJ2-3
V gene: TRBV29-1
clone size: NA
CDR3 protein: CSVEERGSSTDTQYF
CDR3 DNA: TGCAGCGTTGAAGAGCGTGGATCCAGCACAGATACGCAGTATTTT

D gene: NA
J gene: TRBJ2-3
V gene: TRBV12-3/TRBV12-4
clone size: NA
CDR3 protein: CDSSFRPEGTDTQYF
CDR3 DNA: TGTGACAGCAGTTTTCGGCCAGAGGGCACAGATACGCAGTATTTT

D gene: NA
J gene: TRBJ2-7
V gene: TRBV7-2
clone size: few
CDR3 protein: CASSSKGHSYEQYF
CDR3 DNA: TGTGCCAGCAGCTCTAAGGGACACTCCTACGAGCAGTACTTC

D gene: NA
J gene: TRBJ2-2
V gene: TRBV7-3
clone size: many
CDR3 protein: CASSLMGRGHRGAGELFF
CDR3 DNA: TGTGCCAGCAGCTTAATGGGTCGGGGACACCGGGGCGCCGGGGAGCTGTTTTTT

D gene: NA
J gene: TRBJ1-1
V gene: TRBV29-1
clone size: NA
CDR3 protein: CSVAHQTQASEAFF
CDR3 DNA: TGCAGCGTTGCCCACCAGACTCAGGCGTCTGAAGCTTTCTTT

D gene: NA
J gene: TRBJ1-5
V gene: TRBV27
clone size: many
CDR3 protein: CASSSGLSQPQHF
CDR3 DNA: TGTGCCAGCAGCTCGGGTCTATCCCAGCCCCAGCATTTT

D gene: NA
J gene: TRBJ1-5
V gene: TRBV20-1
clone size: NA
CDR3 protein: CSARRQDSNQPQHF
CDR3 DNA: TGCAGTGCTAGAAGACAGGATAGCAATCAGCCCCAGCATTTT

D gene: NA
J gene: TRBJ2-1
V gene: TRBV24-1
clone size: many
CDR3 protein: CATSAHKAGSSYNEQFF
CDR3 DNA: TGTGCCACCAGTGCACACAAAGCGGGTAGCTCCTACAATGAGCAGTTCTTC

D gene: TRBD1
J gene: TRBJ1-6
V gene: TRBV6-1
clone size: few
CDR3 protein: CASTSGTGGHSPLHF
CDR3 DNA: TGTGCCAGCACCTCCGGGACAGGGGGCCATTCACCCCTCCACTTT

D gene: NA
J gene: TRBJ2-2
V gene: TRBV20-1
clone size: NA
CDR3 protein: CSARVSRGTGELFF
CDR3 DNA: TGCAGTGCTAGAGTGTCCAGAGGAACCGGGGAGCTGTTTTTT

D gene: NA
J gene: TRBJ2-3
V gene: TRBV15
clone size: many
CDR3 protein: CATSQGVEATSFMDTQYF
CDR3 DNA: TGTGCCACCAGCCAAGGGGTAGAGGCTACAAGCTTTATGGATACGCAGTATTTT

D gene: NA
J gene: TRBJ2-1
V gene: TRBV28
clone size: NA
CDR3 protein: CASSLSRHGEQFF
CDR3 DNA: TGTGCCAGCAGTTTATCCCGACACGGTGAGCAGTTCTTC

D gene: NA
J gene: TRBJ1-4
V gene: TRBV3-1
clone size: NA
CDR3 protein: CASSQDGAARGSSAGDREKLFF
CDR3 DNA: TGTGCCAGCAGCCAAGATGGGGCGGCACGAGGGAGCTCCGCGGGGGACCGGGAAAAACTGTTTTTT

D gene: TRBD1
J gene: TRBJ1-1
V gene: TRBV4-2
clone size: many
CDR3 protein: CASSQATGQNTEAFF
CDR3 DNA: TGTGCCAGCAGCCAAGCGACAGGGCAGAACACTGAAGCTTTCTTT

D gene: NA
J gene: TRBJ2-7
V gene: TRBV25-1
clone size: NA
CDR3 protein: CASSGLWGGEQYF
CDR3 DNA: TGTGCCAGCAGTGGCCTATGGGGTGGGGAGCAGTACTTC

D gene: TRBD2
J gene: TRBJ2-1
V gene: TRBV29-1
clone size: few
CDR3 protein: CSVYSGVEQFF
CDR3 DNA: TGCAGCGTTTATAGCGGGGTTGAGCAGTTCTTC

D gene: NA
J gene: TRBJ2-3
V gene: TRBV15
clone size: NA
CDR3 protein: CATSREDVYTDTQYF
CDR3 DNA: TGTGCCACCAGCAGAGAGGATGTGTACACAGATACGCAGTATTTT

D gene: NA
J gene: TRBJ2-1
V gene: TRBV12-3/TRBV12-4
clone size: NA
CDR3 protein: CASSLGSRGISERNEQFF
CDR3 DNA: TGTGCCAGCAGTTTAGGTAGCAGGGGAATCAGCGAGCGAAATGAGCAGTTCTTC

D gene: NA
J gene: TRBJ2-6
V gene: TRBV27
clone size: few
CDR3 protein: CASSFNRVGGANVLTF
CDR3 DNA: TGTGCCAGCAGTTTCAACAGGGTTGGGGGGGCCAACGTCCTGACTTTC

D gene: NA
J gene: TRBJ2-7
V gene: TRBV13
clone size: NA
CDR3 protein: CASTKGGAEQYF
CDR3 DNA: TGTGCCAGCACGAAAGGGGGGGCAGAGCAGTACTTC

D gene: NA
J gene: TRBJ1-2
V gene: TRBV10-3
clone size: NA
CDR3 protein: CAISEERRSVVPFYGYTF
CDR3 DNA: TGTGCCATCAGTGAGGAGCGCCGGTCAGTGGTTCCCTTCTATGGCTACACCTTC

D gene: TRBD2
J gene: TRBJ2-2
V gene: TRBV12-3/TRBV12-4
clone size: NA
CDR3 protein: CASSTLAGVSGELFF
CDR3 DNA: TGTGCCAGCAGTACCTTAGCGGGGGTATCCGGGGAGCTGTTTTTT

D gene: TRBD1
J gene: TRBJ2-2
V gene: TRBV10-3
clone size: many
CDR3 protein: CATARDRETGELFF
CDR3 DNA: TGTGCCACCGCCAGGGACAGGGAAACCGGGGAGCTGTTTTTT

D gene: TRBD2
J gene: TRBJ2-7
V gene: TRBV19
clone size: few
CDR3 protein: CASSDLGLAEHYEQYF
CDR3 DNA: TGTGCCAGCTCCGATCTGGGACTAGCGGAACACTACGAGCAGTACTTC

D gene: NA
J gene: TRBJ2-1
V gene: TRBV20-1
clone size: few
CDR3 protein: CSAREANSYNEQFF
CDR3 DNA: TGCAGTGCTAGGGAGGCGAACTCCTACAATGAGCAGTTCTTC

D gene: NA
J gene: TRBJ1-5
V gene: TRBV7-8
clone size: NA
CDR3 protein: CASSLQVKQPQHF
CDR3 DNA: TGTGCCAGCAGCTTGCAGGTCAAACAGCCCCAGCATTTT